The rows below give T cell receptor beta chains drawn from one sample of a study of cytomegalovirus exposure and HLA in healthy donors. Assay used: immunoSEQ multiplex PCR; TCRdb lists only in-frame clones, some missing. The sample holds under 200,000 clones; roughly 77% are singletons and the top ten take 2% to 2.5%. Sequencing input: PBMCs. These receptor sequences come from a man aged 50-60 years in good health and CMV-seropositive. Both conserved end residues are part of each CDR3. D genes are given only for firm matches. Not every row has a clone size; where given, it reads once, few, many or a size class.

few	NA	TRBJ2-7	TRBV6-1	CASSEARGFYEQYF	TGTGCCAGCAGTGAAGCGCGCGGATTCTACGAGCAGTACTTC
NA	NA	TRBJ2-7	TRBV19	CASSIGTDSYYYEQYF	TGTGCCAGTAGTATAGGGACAGACTCATATTACTACGAGCAGTACTTC
once	NA	TRBJ1-1	TRBV28	CASSLPVLTEAFF	TGTGCCAGCAGTTTACCGGTTCTCACTGAAGCTTTCTTT
NA	NA	TRBJ2-7	TRBV4-3	CASSPQGGRNEQYF	TGCGCCAGCAGCCCGCAGGGGGGTAGAAACGAGCAGTACTTC
NA	NA	TRBJ2-1	TRBV4-1	CASSQGSQEQFF	TGCGCCAGCAGCCAAGGCTCTCAGGAGCAGTTCTTC
NA	NA	TRBJ2-7	TRBV4-1	CASSQTVGNSYEQYF	TGCGCCAGCAGCCAAACCGTCGGGAACTCCTACGAGCAGTACTTC
NA	TRBD2	TRBJ2-1	TRBV19	CASTPGLGLEQFF	TGTGCCAGTACTCCGGGACTAGGGCTTGAGCAGTTCTTC
few	NA	TRBJ1-2	TRBV6-1	CASSEARHGYTF	TGTGCCAGCAGTGAAGCGCGTCATGGCTACACCTTC
NA	NA	TRBJ2-2	TRBV9	CASSHSNTGELFF	TGTGCCAGCAGCCACAGCAACACCGGGGAGCTGTTTTTT
NA	NA	TRBJ2-7	TRBV7-8	CASSLYQGAYEQYF	TGTGCCAGCAGCTTATACCAGGGTGCCTACGAGCAGTACTTC
NA	TRBD1	TRBJ2-3	TRBV9	CASSATTGVDTQYF	TGTGCCAGCAGCGCAACGACAGGGGTGGATACGCAGTATTTT
NA	TRBD2	TRBJ2-3	TRBV5-4	CASSPLSGGGVADTQYF	TGTGCCAGCAGCCCCCTTTCAGGCGGGGGGGTAGCAGATACGCAGTATTTT
NA	NA	TRBJ1-1	TRBV4-1	CASTLDDRNTEAFF	TGCGCCAGCACTCTCGATGACAGAAACACTGAAGCTTTCTTT
NA	TRBD1	TRBJ2-7	TRBV7-2	CASSLDRDRPTYEQYF	TGTGCCAGCAGCTTAGACCGGGACAGGCCAACCTACGAGCAGTACTTC
NA	TRBD2	TRBJ2-1	TRBV9	CASSVDGLAGGNNEQFF	TGTGCCAGCAGCGTAGACGGACTAGCGGGGGGTAACAATGAGCAGTTCTTC
NA	NA	TRBJ2-7	TRBV19	CASSPERRSGGREQYF	TGTGCCAGTAGTCCCGAGCGGCGGTCTGGAGGGAGGGAGCAGTACTTC
NA	TRBD2	TRBJ2-1	TRBV11-3	CASSFSGGPANNEQFF	TGTGCCAGCAGCTTTAGCGGGGGCCCGGCGAACAATGAGCAGTTCTTC
few	TRBD1	TRBJ1-6	TRBV6-6	CASRPGQDNSPLHF	TGTGCCAGCAGACCGGGACAGGATAATTCACCCCTCCACTTT
once	TRBD1	TRBJ2-5	TRBV5-8	CASSYQGAKKTQYF	TGTGCCAGCAGCTACCAGGGGGCTAAGAAGACCCAGTACTTC
NA	NA	TRBJ1-6	TRBV7-9	CASSPGLSNSPLHF	TGTGCCAGCAGCCCGGGACTGTCCAATTCACCCCTCCACTTT
NA	NA	TRBJ1-2	TRBV28	CASSLRDLYGYTF	TGTGCCAGCAGTTTGCGGGATCTCTATGGCTACACCTTC
NA	NA	TRBJ2-7	TRBV7-9	CASSRSRSAFYEQYF	TGTGCCAGCAGCCGATCCCGGAGCGCCTTCTACGAGCAGTACTTC
NA	TRBD1	TRBJ1-5	TRBV28	CASSLSTGGKGQPQHF	TGTGCCAGCAGTTTATCTACAGGGGGTAAGGGTCAGCCCCAGCATTTT
NA	TRBD1	TRBJ2-5	TRBV6-6	CASSYPGQGAETQYF	TGTGCCAGCAGTTACCCCGGACAGGGGGCGGAGACCCAGTACTTC
once	TRBD2	TRBJ2-1	TRBV30	CASGPLAGPRSQVF	TGTGCCTCTGGCCCACTAGCGGGTCCACGATCTCAGGTCTTC
NA	NA	TRBJ2-7	TRBV27	CASSGQTTYEQYF	TGTGCCAGCAGTGGGCAGACCACCTACGAGCAGTACTTC
NA	TRBD1	TRBJ1-5	TRBV6-1	CASINTGGGGQPQHF	TGTGCCAGCATTAATACAGGGGGCGGCGGGCAGCCCCAGCATTTT
NA	NA	TRBJ2-7	TRBV9	CASSVVGSSYEQYF	TGTGCCAGCAGCGTAGTAGGGAGCTCCTACGAGCAGTACTTC
NA	TRBD2	TRBJ2-5	TRBV4-3	CASSRDSGRQETQYF	TGCGCCAGCAGCCGGGATAGCGGGAGACAAGAGACCCAGTACTTC
NA	NA	TRBJ1-1	TRBV25-1	CASSEYGGYAFF	TGTGCCAGCAGTGAATATGGGGGGTACGCTTTCTTT
NA	NA	TRBJ2-7	TRBV7-9	CASSLGSGYEQYF	TGTGCCAGCAGCTTAGGATCGGGGTACGAGCAGTACTTC
NA	TRBD1	TRBJ1-1	TRBV4-2	CASSQDRGGYTEAFF	TGTGCCAGCAGCCAAGACCGAGGGGGCTACACTGAGGCTTTCTTT
NA	NA	TRBJ1-2	TRBV9	CASSVGGIGTYGYTF	TGTGCCAGCAGCGTAGGAGGGATCGGTACCTATGGCTACACCTTC
NA	TRBD2	TRBJ2-2	TRBV5-8	CASSSGTSPTGELFF	TGTGCCAGCAGCTCCGGGACTAGCCCCACCGGGGAGCTGTTTTTT
few	TRBD1	TRBJ2-6	TRBV9	CASSEPWDRVVGANVLTF	TGTGCCAGCAGCGAGCCCTGGGACAGGGTGGTCGGGGCCAACGTCCTGACTTTC
NA	TRBD2	TRBJ2-7	TRBV4-2	CASSQDLASGGYRSYEQYF	TGTGCCAGCAGCCAAGATCTGGCTAGCGGGGGGTACCGGTCCTACGAGCAGTACTTC
NA	TRBD2	TRBJ2-7	TRBV18	CASSPPGLAGGHEQYF	TGTGCCAGCTCACCCCCGGGACTAGCGGGGGGGCACGAGCAGTACTTC
NA	NA	TRBJ1-1	TRBV6-4	CAFQGTENTEAFF	TGTGCCTTCCAGGGAACAGAGAACACTGAAGCTTTCTTT
NA	NA	TRBJ1-5	TRBV27	CASSPEVGGNQPQHF	TGTGCCAGCAGTCCCGAGGTCGGGGGAAATCAGCCCCAGCATTTT
NA	TRBD2	TRBJ2-1	TRBV28	CASSSGLAVYNEQFF	TGTGCCAGCAGTTCGGGACTAGCGGTTTACAATGAGCAGTTCTTC